These 22 T cell receptor beta chains were all obtained from the same sample, sequenced in a study of cytomegalovirus exposure and HLA in healthy donors. The table came from immunoSEQ multiplex PCR; TCRdb's copy has only in-frame clones and leaves some out. Among 200,000 to 250,000 clones, over 65% were seen once, and the ten largest hold 5.5% to 7%. The sample comprised PBMCs. The receptors derive from a woman aged 18 to 35 in good health and CMV-seronegative.

This chain uses TRBV29-1 with TRBJ1-4, with D perhaps TRBD1 (5 bases). Germline V gene lookup returns CDR1 SQVTM and CDR2 ANQGSEA. CDR3 length equals 12 residues. The V end lost 4 bases, the J end lost 3 bases, and 6 bases lay between the germline ends. The CDR3 bases are TGCAGCGTTGGGGGGGCTAATGAAAAACTGTTTTTT. Protein product: CSVGGANEKLFF.

This chain connects TRBV2 to TRBJ2-2; D might be TRBD2 (5 bases). Germline V gene lookup returns CDR1 SNHLY and CDR2 FYNNEI. This CDR3 comprises 13 residues. V lost 7 bases, J lost 7 bases, and 13 bases lay in between. The CDR3 DNA follows: TGTGCCAGCACCGGGATTTGGGGCGGGGAGCTGTTTTTT. Its translation is CASTGIWGGELFF.

V usage is TRBV6-6 and J usage is TRBJ1-2; 10 nucleotides line up with TRBD1. CDR1 MNHNY and CDR2 SVGAGI come from the germline V gene (reference sequence). The junction had 7 bases not matched to a gene; V was cut back by 11 bases and J by 7 bases. The CDR3 is made up of 12 amino acids. CDR3 DNA: TGTGCCGAGGGACAGGGGTTCGGTGGCTACACCTTC. It codes for CAEGQGFGGYTF.

The chain joins TRBV30 to TRBJ1-2; no definite D call. The CDR3 sequence is 12 residues long. Germline assignment: CDR1 GTSNPN and CDR2 SVGIG (reference sequence). Deletions cut 8 bases from V and 9 bases from J, with 19 bases between. DNA for the CDR3: TGTGCCGCCCCCGGACGCCAGCTGCGCTACACCTTC. The encoded protein is CAAPGRQLRYTF.

The rearrangement uses TRBV25-1 and TRBJ1-2, with D possibly being TRBD1 (6 bases). Germline V gives CDR1 MGHDK, CDR2 SYGVNS. Trimming pared 5 bases from V and 3 bases from J, leaving 19 bases between. The CDR3 covers 16 residues. The CDR3 loop is CASSREVGSGDYGYTF. The CDR3 coding sequence is TGTGCCAGCAGTCGAGAGGTCGGGTCAGGGGACTATGGCTACACCTTC.

Regarding this clone: The sample holds other DNA sequences that translate to the same CDR3. The rearrangement joins TRBV27 to TRBJ1-1; no clear D gene. Germline lookup yields CDR1 MNHEY and CDR2 SMNVEV (reference sequence). V shed 2 bases and J shed 0 bases, with 4 bases lying between them. The CDR3 covers 13 residues. The CDR3 sequence: CASSLRMNTEAFF. The CDR3 nucleotides are TGTGCCAGCAGTTTACGTATGAACACTGAAGCTTTCTTT.

The V gene is TRBV6-6, the J gene TRBJ1-1; no firm D call. The CDR3 spans 15 residues. The germline V gene encodes CDR1 MNHNY and CDR2 SVGAGI (reference sequence). Trimming cost V 0 bases and J 4 bases, with 12 bases left between them. The CDR3 protein is CASSYSSAAGTEAFF. The DNA of the CDR3 is TGTGCCAGCAGTTACTCTAGCGCCGCCGGCACTGAAGCTTTCTTT.

The chain uses TRBV7-6 and TRBJ2-1, with TRBD2 matching over 13 bases. After removal of 4 bases from V and 8 bases from J, the junction contained 5 bases not matched to a gene. Germline loops: CDR1 SGHVS, CDR2 FNYEAQ. CDR3 length: 15 amino acids. In DNA, the CDR3 is TGTGCCAGCAGCTATTGGACTAGCGGGAGAGATGAGCAGTTCTTC. This sequence encodes CASSYWTSGRDEQFF.

The V and J genes are TRBV5-1 and TRBJ1-1; D remains unclear. Trimming left V 0 bases short and J 7 bases short, with 16 bases between. Germline V gives CDR1 SGHRS, CDR2 YFSETQ. This CDR3 is built from 15 residues. Here the CDR3 reads CASSLEEGPHGEAFF. CDR3 bases: TGCGCCAGCAGCTTGGAAGAAGGTCCGCATGGTGAAGCTTTCTTT.

The chain uses TRBV5-6 and TRBJ1-6, with 9 bases fitting TRBD1. Germline CDR1 reads SGHDT; CDR2 reads YYEEEE. Trimming took 0 bases from V and 10 from J; bases not matched to a gene: 11. The length of the CDR3 is 17 residues. The CDR3 loop is CASSLGGQGLLRSPLHF. The CDR3 DNA reads as TGTGCCAGCAGCTTGGGCGGACAGGGGCTTTTACGGTCACCCCTCCACTTT.

This clone was counted only a few times. The CDR3 nucleotides are TGCGCCAGCAGCTCACTGACAGGGGCCGCCTACGAGCAGTACTTC. Its translation: CASSSLTGAAYEQYF. The chain links TRBV5-1 to TRBJ2-7; 8 nucleotides align to TRBD1. Germline V lookup: CDR1 SGHRS, CDR2 YFSETQ. The ends lost 3 bases at V and 2 bases at J; junction bases unmatched: 7. This CDR3 comprises 15 residues.

The chain is built from TRBV27 and TRBJ2-3; 13 bases align to TRBD2. Trimming took 3 bases from V and 0 from J; bases not matched to a gene: 12. CDR1 and CDR2 (germline): MNHEY, SMNVEV (reference sequence). The CDR3 covers 20 residues. The CDR3 DNA reads TGTGCCAGCAGTTTTCTGGGACTAGCGGGACTTCCTCCGAGCACAGATACGCAGTATTTT. It codes for CASSFLGLAGLPPSTDTQYF.

The chain recombines TRBV2 with TRBJ2-1; TRBD2 matches 11 bases. Germline CDR1 is SNHLY and CDR2 is FYNNEI. The CDR3 has 14 residues. Germline trimming cut 10 bases from V and 9 bases from J; bases unmatched to any gene: 11. The CDR3 loop is CATLLAGVRAEQFF. The CDR3 bases are TGTGCCACGTTACTAGCGGGAGTAAGGGCTGAGCAGTTCTTC.

DNA for the CDR3: TGCGCCAGCAGCACGGGACAGTCTAACTCCTACGAGCAGTACTTC. Translation gives CASSTGQSNSYEQYF. The rearrangement joins TRBV5-1 to TRBJ2-7; 7 nucleotides line up with TRBD1. J lost 0 bases, V lost 4 bases, and 7 bases had no gene match. The CDR3 sequence is 15 residues long. Germline CDR1 is SGHRS and CDR2 is YFSETQ.

The chain combines TRBV5-1 with TRBJ2-5; TRBD1 is a possible D gene (6 bases). This CDR3 region has 13 residues. CDR1 is SGHRS, CDR2 YFSETQ, per germline. With 3 bases removed from V and 5 bases from J, the gap between germline ends came to 11 bases. The DNA of the CDR3 is TGCGCCAGCAGCTCACAGGGTCGGGAGACCCAGTACTTC. Encoded protein: CASSSQGRETQYF.

V usage is TRBV5-1 and J usage is TRBJ1-2, with 8 bases lining up with TRBD1. Trimming took 4 bases from V and 1 from J; bases not matched to a gene: 3. CDR3 size: 14 residues. Germline-derived CDR1 and CDR2 are SGHRS and YFSETQ. CDR3 in amino acids: CASSVDRGNYGYTF. The CDR3 DNA follows: TGCGCCAGCAGCGTCGACAGGGGTAACTATGGCTACACCTTC.

This chain connects TRBV6-1 to TRBJ1-5; D remains ambiguous. The CDR3 consists of 10 residues. V lost 10 bases and J 8 bases, leaving 9 bases between the germline ends. Germline CDR1 and CDR2: MNHNS and SASEGT. This CDR3 reads CAIPVKPQHF. The CDR3 bases are TGTGCCATTCCAGTGAAGCCCCAGCATTTT.

This clone is a singleton in its sample. This chain's CDR3 is CASKASGRLSYNEQFF. In DNA, the CDR3 is TGTGCCAGCAAAGCTTCAGGGCGGCTTTCCTACAATGAGCAGTTCTTC. The chain has TRBV28 and TRBJ2-1; TRBD1 is a possible D gene (5 bases). CDR1 is MDHEN, CDR2 SYDVKM, per germline. This CDR3 has 16 residues. V was pared by 7 bases and J by 1 base, with 17 bases between.

The V and J genes are TRBV7-6 and TRBJ2-7, with D unclear. Germline V lookup: CDR1 SGHVS, CDR2 FNYEAQ. Trimming stripped 4 bases from V and 4 bases from J, with 11 bases between. The CDR3 has 13 amino acids. The CDR3 DNA reads as TGTGCCAGCAGCTCCCGGGTCGGGTACGAGCAGTACTTC. Amino acid sequence: CASSSRVGYEQYF. The full variable domain, its missing parts supplied by reference TRBV7-6 and TRBJ2-7, is GAGVSQSPRYKVTKRGQDVALRCDPISGHVSLYWYRQALGQGPEFLTYFNYEAQQDKSGLPNDRFSAERPEGSISTLTIQRTEQRDSAMYRCASSSRVGYEQYFGPGTRLTVT.

The chain is built from TRBV2 and TRBJ1-5; 8 bases map to TRBD1. CDR1 and CDR2 (germline): SNHLY, FYNNEI. Trimming at V came to 8 bases and at J to 5 bases, leaving 11 bases not matched to a gene. The CDR3 extends over 15 amino acids. CDR3 bases: TGTGCCAGCGGCCTGGAGACAGGGGACTATCAGCCCCAGCATTTT. This sequence encodes CASGLETGDYQPQHF.

The chain has TRBV7-9 and TRBJ2-2; the match to TRBD1 covers 8 bases. The germline V gene encodes CDR1 SEHNR and CDR2 FQNEAQ (reference sequence). Trimming took 2 bases from V and 4 from J; bases not matched to a gene: 3. The CDR3 loop spans 15 amino acids. The CDR3 bases are TGTGCCAGCAGCTTACAGGGGGCGACCACCGGGGAGCTGTTTTTT. It encodes CASSLQGATTGELFF.

DNA of the CDR3: TGTGCCTGGGGGACACATGGCTACACCTTC. Translation: CAWGTHGYTF. The chain combines TRBV30 with TRBJ1-2, with a tentative D call TRBD1 (6 bases). The CDR3 has 10 amino acids. CDR1 and CDR2 (germline): GTSNPN, SVGIG (reference sequence). Deletions cut 5 bases from V and 6 bases from J, with 7 bases between.